Listed below are T cell receptor beta chains from one sample, sequenced in a study of CD8+CD57+ T cells in acquired aplastic anemia. TCRdb recomputed calls from the reads with MiXCR, one row per CDR3 protein. This table holds 220,000 or so distinct CDR3 sequences, approximately 60% found once. Sequenced: sorted CD4+, CD8+, or CD8+CD57+ T cells (not recorded which) from PBMCs. These receptors came from a human donor with aplastic anemia. The CDR3 runs from the conserved cysteine through the conserved F or W. D genes are given only for firm matches. Not all rows give a size; the values are once, few, many and, for expanded clones, a class.

j_gene	abundance	d_gene	len	v_gene	CDR3aa	CDR3nt
TRBJ2-7	few	TRBD1	13	TRBV12-3/TRBV12-4	CASTTTDRGEQYF	TGTGCCAGCACCACAACGGACAGGGGAGAGCAGTACTTC
TRBJ2-5	many	.	14	TRBV7-6	CASSLAVEGETQYF	TGTGCCAGCAGCTTAGCTGTAGAGGGAGAGACCCAGTACTTC
TRBJ2-1	.	.	15	TRBV19	CASHPRQSSYNEQFF	TGTGCCAGCCACCCGAGACAAAGCTCCTACAATGAGCAGTTCTTC
TRBJ2-7	.	.	11	TRBV11-1	CASSTSREQYF	TGTGCCAGCAGCACCTCCCGCGAGCAGTACTTC
TRBJ1-2	.	.	15	TRBV24-1	CATSKSGAHNYGYTF	TGTGCCACCAGCAAGTCGGGGGCCCATAACTATGGCTACACCTTC
TRBJ2-6	.	.	15	TRBV19	CASSPHGVGANVLTF	TGTGCCAGTAGCCCACATGGTGTTGGGGCCAACGTCCTGACTTTC
TRBJ2-5	.	TRBD2	15	TRBV15	CATSSGTSRRETQYF	TGTGCCACCAGCAGCGGGACTAGCAGGAGGGAGACCCAGTACTTC
TRBJ2-1	many	.	12	TRBV6-5	CASSRDYNEQFF	TGTGCCAGCAGCCGGGACTACAATGAGCAGTTCTTC
TRBJ1-1	once	.	15	TRBV7-8	CASSLGPTANTEAFF	TGTGCCAGCAGCTTAGGGCCCACGGCCAACACTGAAGCTTTCTTT
TRBJ1-5	.	TRBD1	13	TRBV2	CASSRQGAQPQHF	TGTGCCAGCAGTAGACAGGGAGCTCAGCCCCAGCATTTT
TRBJ1-1	.	.	11	TRBV6-5	CASALSTEAFF	TGTGCCAGCGCCCTTAGCACTGAAGCTTTCTTT
TRBJ2-7	.	.	14	TRBV6-1	CASSSPGEAYEQYF	TGTGCCAGCAGCTCCCCGGGGGAGGCCTACGAGCAGTACTTC
TRBJ1-3	many	TRBD1	16	TRBV24-1	CATSDSGQGLTNTIYF	TGTGCCACCAGTGATTCGGGACAGGGGTTAACAAACACCATATATTTT
TRBJ2-5	.	TRBD2	18	TRBV6-4	CASSDGTSGGGSQETQYF	TGTGCCAGCAGTGACGGGACTAGCGGGGGGGGGAGCCAAGAGACCCAGTACTTC
TRBJ2-7	.	.	14	TRBV19	CASRLTVNSYEQYF	TGTGCCAGTAGACTGACAGTGAACTCCTACGAGCAGTACTTC
TRBJ2-7	.	.	15	TRBV10-3	CAISTNVVPPYEQYF	TGTGCCATCAGTACTAACGTAGTTCCCCCCTACGAGCAGTACTTC
TRBJ2-3	.	.	14	TRBV29-1	CSVGGDISTDTQYF	TGCAGCGTTGGAGGGGACATTAGCACAGATACGCAGTATTTT
TRBJ2-3	.	TRBD2	14	TRBV29-1	CSARLAGPTDTQYF	TGCAGCGCCCGACTAGCGGGGCCCACAGATACGCAGTATTTT
TRBJ1-2	.	TRBD1	16	TRBV7-3	CASSFGDRGTIYGYTF	TGTGCCAGCAGCTTTGGGGACAGGGGGACCATCTATGGCTACACCTTC
TRBJ2-5	.	.	16	TRBV2	CASSFSVQGNRETQYF	TGTGCCAGCAGCTTTAGCGTCCAGGGGAACAGAGAGACCCAGTACTTC
TRBJ2-1	.	TRBD2	15	TRBV2	CASRAAGGSYNEQFF	TGTGCCAGCAGGGCGGCGGGGGGAAGTTACAATGAGCAGTTCTTC
TRBJ1-2	.	.	14	TRBV7-2	CASNLEDSLSSYTF	TGTGCCAGCAACTTAGAAGACAGTTTATCGAGCTACACCTTC
TRBJ2-2	few	TRBD2	16	TRBV2	CASSDLAGGQGGELFF	TGTGCCAGCAGTGATCTAGCGGGAGGGCAAGGAGGGGAGCTGTTTTTT
TRBJ2-5	.	TRBD2	15	TRBV6-4	CASSPTGAGGETQYF	TGTGCCAGCAGCCCAACAGGGGCGGGGGGGGAGACCCAGTACTTC
TRBJ2-7	.	TRBD2	16	TRBV7-4	CASSSQRTSGAYEQYF	TGTGCCAGCAGCTCTCAAAGGACTAGCGGGGCTTACGAGCAGTACTTC
TRBJ2-7	.	.	12	TRBV2	CASPRGVGEQYF	TGTGCCAGCCCCAGGGGGGTAGGCGAGCAGTACTTC
TRBJ2-1	few	.	13	TRBV7-3	CASKKGQGNEQFF	TGTGCCAGCAAGAAGGGGCAGGGCAATGAGCAGTTCTTC
TRBJ1-5	.	TRBD1	15	TRBV19	CASSGTGGADQPQHF	TGTGCCAGTAGTGGGACAGGGGGCGCGGATCAGCCCCAGCATTTT
TRBJ2-1	.	.	15	TRBV9	CASSGRDPSYNEQFF	TGTGCCAGCAGCGGGCGGGATCCCTCCTACAATGAGCAGTTCTTC
TRBJ2-5	.	TRBD2	16	TRBV14	CASSQAGLAGQETQYF	TGTGCCAGCAGCCAAGCCGGACTAGCGGGGCAAGAGACCCAGTACTTC
TRBJ1-2	.	.	16	TRBV19	CASSIGSYREHNGYTF	TGTGCCAGTAGTATAGGTAGTTACAGGGAACATAATGGCTACACCTTC
TRBJ2-3	.	.	13	TRBV10-3	CAISRDGTDTQYF	TGTGCCATCAGTCGGGACGGCACAGATACGCAGTATTTT
TRBJ2-1	.	TRBD2	17	TRBV14	CASSRGLLAGVYNEQFF	TGTGCCAGCAGCCGCGGCCTACTAGCGGGGGTATACAATGAGCAGTTCTTC
TRBJ2-5	.	.	11	TRBV10-3	CAILSAETQYF	TGTGCCATCTTATCAGCTGAGACCCAGTACTTC
TRBJ2-3	.	.	16	TRBV7-3	CASSLTRVGNTDTQYF	TGTGCCAGCAGCTTAACCCGGGTGGGCAATACAGATACGCAGTATTTT
TRBJ2-1	few	TRBD1	14	TRBV19	CASTTRDRVNEQFF	TGTGCCAGTACCACCCGGGACAGGGTCAATGAGCAGTTCTTC
TRBJ2-7	.	TRBD1	15	TRBV4-1	CASSPGQGRSYEQYF	TGCGCCAGCAGCCCAGGACAGGGAAGGTCCTACGAGCAGTACTTC
TRBJ2-1	few	TRBD2	18	TRBV15	CATSRDGTSAVGGNEQFF	TGTGCCACCAGCAGAGATGGGACTAGCGCTGTTGGTGGCAATGAGCAGTTCTTC
TRBJ1-5	.	.	13	TRBV6-5	CASSYESNQPQHF	TGTGCCAGCAGTTATGAGAGCAATCAGCCCCAGCATTTT
TRBJ2-5	.	.	17	TRBV5-5	CASRKDRSGVDQETQYF	TGTGCCAGCAGAAAAGACAGGTCTGGGGTGGACCAAGAGACCCAGTACTTC
TRBJ2-7	.	.	11	TRBV9	CASSEGGEQYF	TGTGCCAGCAGCGAGGGAGGCGAGCAGTACTTC
TRBJ2-3	.	TRBD1	16	TRBV12-3/TRBV12-4	CASSHPIGTGSDTQYF	TGTGCCAGCAGTCATCCGATCGGGACAGGTTCAGATACGCAGTATTTT
TRBJ1-4	few	.	14	TRBV5-1	CASSLDSTDEKLFF	TGCGCCAGCAGCTTGGATTCCACAGATGAAAAACTGTTTTTT
TRBJ2-7	.	.	15	TRBV9	CASSVDLGGRNEQYF	TGTGCCAGCAGCGTAGATTTGGGGGGCAGGAACGAGCAGTACTTC
TRBJ2-7	.	.	12	TRBV7-2	CASSLLVREQYF	TGTGCCAGCAGCTTATTGGTCAGGGAGCAGTACTTC
TRBJ2-3	once	TRBD2	17	TRBV20-1	CSARVYVRTSGSGTQYF	TGCAGTGCTAGAGTTTACGTTAGGACTAGCGGGAGTGGAACGCAGTATTTT
TRBJ2-7	few	.	12	TRBV10-3	CAISLGGYEQYF	TGTGCCATCAGTCTCGGGGGATACGAGCAGTACTTC
TRBJ2-1	many	TRBD2	16	TRBV20-1	CSASGLAGGLFNEQFF	TGCAGTGCTAGCGGACTAGCGGGGGGACTTTTCAATGAGCAGTTCTTC